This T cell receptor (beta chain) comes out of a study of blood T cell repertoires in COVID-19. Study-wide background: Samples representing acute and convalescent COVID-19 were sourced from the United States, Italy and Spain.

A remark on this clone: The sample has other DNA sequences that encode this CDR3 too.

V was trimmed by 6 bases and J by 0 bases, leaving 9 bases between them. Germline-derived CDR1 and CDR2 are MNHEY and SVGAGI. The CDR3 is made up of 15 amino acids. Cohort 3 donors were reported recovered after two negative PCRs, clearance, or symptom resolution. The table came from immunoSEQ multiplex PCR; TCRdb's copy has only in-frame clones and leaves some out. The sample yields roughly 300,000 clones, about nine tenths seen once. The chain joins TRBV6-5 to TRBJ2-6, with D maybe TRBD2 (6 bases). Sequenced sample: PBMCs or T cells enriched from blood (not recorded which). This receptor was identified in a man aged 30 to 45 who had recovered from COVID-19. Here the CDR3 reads CASRTGGSGANVLTF. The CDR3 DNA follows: TGTGCCAGCAGAACCGGGGGCTCTGGGGCCAACGTCCTGACTTTC.